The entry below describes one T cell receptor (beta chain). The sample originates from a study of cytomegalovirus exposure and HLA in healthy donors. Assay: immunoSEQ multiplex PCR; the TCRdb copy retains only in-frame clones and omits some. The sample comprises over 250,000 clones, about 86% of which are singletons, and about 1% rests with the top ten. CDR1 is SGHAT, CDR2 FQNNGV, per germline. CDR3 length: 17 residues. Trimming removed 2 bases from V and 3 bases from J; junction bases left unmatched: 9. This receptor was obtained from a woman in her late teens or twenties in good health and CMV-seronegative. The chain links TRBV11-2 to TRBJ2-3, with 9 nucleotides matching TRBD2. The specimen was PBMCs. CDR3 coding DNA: TGTGCCAGCAGCTTAAGATCGCTAGCGGGGCTTACAGATACGCAGTATTTT. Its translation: CASSLRSLAGLTDTQYF.